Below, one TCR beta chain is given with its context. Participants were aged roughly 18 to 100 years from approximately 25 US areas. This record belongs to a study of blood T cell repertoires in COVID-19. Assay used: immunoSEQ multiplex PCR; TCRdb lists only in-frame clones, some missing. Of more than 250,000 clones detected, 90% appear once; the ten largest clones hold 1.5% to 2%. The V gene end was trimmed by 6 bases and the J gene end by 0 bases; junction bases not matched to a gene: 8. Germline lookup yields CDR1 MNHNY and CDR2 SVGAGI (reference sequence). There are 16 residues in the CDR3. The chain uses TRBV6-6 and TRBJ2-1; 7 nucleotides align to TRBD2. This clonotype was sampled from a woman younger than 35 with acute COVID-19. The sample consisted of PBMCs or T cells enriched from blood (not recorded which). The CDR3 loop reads CASSPTGGSSYNEQFF. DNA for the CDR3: TGTGCCAGCAGCCCCACCGGGGGGAGCTCCTACAATGAGCAGTTCTTC.